This TCR beta chain was profiled in a study of T-cell reconstitution after alpha-beta-depleted transplantation in children. From germline, CDR1 is SGHRS and CDR2 YFSETQ. The CDR3 runs 16 residues. The V gene lost 0 bases and the J gene lost 0 bases, with 12 bases spanning the gap. Library preparation (for TCRbeta) was performed with unique molecular identifiers. From the PCR reads, TCRdb called clonotypes with MiXCR, one entry per CDR3 protein. The sample includes some 520,000 distinct CDR3 sequences, around a third of them seen just once. The clonotype originates from a human donor who donated a stem cell graft to a child with aplastic anemia. The specimen comprised PBMCs from the stem cell graft donor, sampled from the stem cell graft. The chain uses TRBV5-1 and TRBJ2-5, with a possible D match to TRBD2 (5 bases). In DNA form, the CDR3 reads TGCGCCAGCAGCTTGGGTGACTATCCGTACCAAGAGACCCAGTACTTC. It codes for CASSLGDYPYQETQYF.